The clone carrying this TCR beta chain was seen more than once but under ten times. What it recognizes is unknown. These data belong to a study of cytomegalovirus exposure and HLA in healthy donors. Study findings and constraints: Common viral pathogens seemed, in a later analysis, to connect with several of the most significant clusters. As confirmed in vitro, a few CMV-associated chains were specific for CMV antigens. Most TCR sequences were uncommon, yet certain public TCRs appeared in many donors.

Primers: 60 Vbeta forward and 13 Jbeta reverse. The protocol was immunoSEQ multiplex PCR, while the TCRdb copy is restricted to in-frame clones and leaves out a portion. Of approximately 140,000 clones listed, less than 85% are singletons. Source material: PBMCs. This clonotype was obtained from a man aged 50 to 60 in good health and CMV-seropositive.

In nucleotides, the CDR3 is TGTGCCAGCTCACAATGGGCAGCCGAAGTAGGCTACACCTTC. Translated, it gives CASSQWAAEVGYTF. The chain couples TRBV18 to TRBJ1-2; no clear D. Germline assignment: CDR1 KGHSH and CDR2 LQKENI. With 4 bases removed from V and 8 bases from J, the gap between germline ends came to 17 bases. The CDR3 is 14 amino acids.